Sequencing of this TCR beta chain was carried out in a study of control samples from healthy donors and cancer patients. Germline CDR1 reads SNHLY; CDR2 reads FYNNEI. The CDR3 sequence is 16 residues long. The V gene end was trimmed by 6 bases and the J gene end by 5 bases; junction bases not matched to a gene: 12. Sequencing was performed with immunoSEQ multiplex PCR; in TCRdb, only in-frame clones are kept and a portion is missing. Of under 200,000 clones in the sample, approximately 90% were seen once. The sequenced sample was blood. The receptor was isolated from a woman in her twenties or thirties in good health. The V and J genes are TRBV2 and TRBJ2-5; 10 bases align to TRBD1. CDR3 sequence (DNA): TGTGCCAGCAGGGATGAAACCGGGACAGGGGCCGAGACCCAGTACTTC. Protein product: CASRDETGTGAETQYF.